One TCR beta chain is described in this entry. Its matching antigen is unknown. From each donor, at least one pre-ART PBMC sample and at least two post-ART PBMC samples were obtained. Specimens held about 0.95-10 million cryopreserved PBMC prior to DNA extraction. The record originates from a study of long-term antiretroviral therapy in people with HIV. Looking at the study overall: The 2015 immediate-ART recommendation came about a decade after the earliest samples.

CDR1 and CDR2 (germline): MNHEY, SMNVEV (reference sequence). CDR3 length: 12 residues. The ends were cut back, 0 bases at V and 3 bases at J, with 3 bases in the middle. Study findings and constraints: Nothing was known about ART adherence, viral resistance or changes in therapy.

The run of the v3.0 immunoSEQ assay was at survey level. Repertoires were generated with immunoSEQ multiplex PCR, while TCRdb's copy carries only in-frame clones and drops some. The sample contains some 16,000 clones, 80% to 90% of which appear only once. The chain is built from TRBV27 and TRBJ2-7; D unclear. This specimen was unsorted PBMCs, taken 0.5 years after starting antiretroviral therapy. This TCR derives from a woman between 40 and 50 years old with HIV. CDR3 nucleotide sequence: TGTGCCAGCAGTTTATCGGGCTACGAGCAGTACTTC. It yields the protein CASSLSGYEQYF.